This TCR beta chain was sequenced during a study of blood T cell repertoires in COVID-19. Method: immunoSEQ multiplex PCR; TCRdb's copy keeps in-frame clones and lacks some. The table lists over 120,000 clones, around 80% of them singletons. This CDR3 contains 15 residues. After removal of 7 bases from V and 0 bases from J, the junction contained 8 bases not matched to a gene. Germline-derived CDR1 and CDR2 are SGDLS and YYNGEE. The chain joins TRBV9 to TRBJ2-3; 7 bases are a match to TRBD1. The TCR originated in a woman aged 55-70 years with acute or convalescent COVID-19. The sample was peripheral blood. In nucleotides, the CDR3 is TGTGCCAGCCAAGAAGGGACAGCTAGCACAGATACGCAGTATTTT. It codes for CASQEGTASTDTQYF.